One sample yielded the 18 T cell receptor beta chains listed below, sequenced in a study of Ad26.COV2.S vaccination and SARS-CoV-2 variants. Clones were sequenced by immunoSEQ multiplex PCR, and TCRdb holds only the in-frame ones, with some missing. The sample contains about 140,000 clones, roughly 88% of which appear only once. Specimen: peripheral blood, collected after recovery from COVID-19. These receptors were collected from a human donor who had recovered from COVID-19.

This clone was recorded only once. This chain connects TRBV3-1 (or the pseudogene TRBV3-2) to TRBJ2-6; D is unresolved. Trimming cost V 3 bases and J 2 bases, with 5 bases left between them. CDR1 is LGHDT, CDR2 YNNKEL, per germline (reference sequence). The CDR3 contains 14 residues. Here the CDR3 reads CASSQSPGANVLTF. CDR3 nucleotide sequence: TGTGCCAGCAGCCAGTCCCCTGGGGCCAACGTCCTGACTTTC.

CDR3 sequence (DNA): TGTGCCAGCAGCGTAGGATCCGGATCCTCCTACGAGCAGTACTTC. Translated: CASSVGSGSSYEQYF. V usage is TRBV9 and J usage is TRBJ2-7; D not resolved. Looked up from germline, CDR1 is SGDLS and CDR2 is YYNGEE. The ends were cut back, 0 bases at V and 0 bases at J, with 10 bases in the middle. The CDR3 is 15 amino acids.

The gene calls are TRBV5-6 and TRBJ1-3; unclear D gene. The CDR3 has 13 residues. CDR1 is SGHDT and CDR2 is YYEEEE in the germline V gene. Trimming took off 0 bases at V and 3 bases at J, with 4 bases between the two ends. Here the CDR3 DNA reads TGTGCCAGCAGCTTGGAGGTTGGAAACACCATATATTTT. Residues: CASSLEVGNTIYF.

The rearrangement links TRBV15 to TRBJ1-6; the D is unclear. This CDR3 comprises 17 residues. V was shortened by 0 bases and J by 0 bases, with 9 bases between the two germline ends. Germline CDR1 reads LNHNV; CDR2 reads YYDKDF (reference sequence). The DNA for the CDR3 is TGTGCCACCAGCAGAGATGGGCCGAGCTCCTATAATTCACCCCTCCACTTT. Translated: CATSRDGPSSYNSPLHF.

This clone occurred once. The V gene is TRBV12-3 or TRBV12-4, the J gene TRBJ2-5, with a tentative D call TRBD2 (6 bases). Deletions cut 3 bases from V and 7 bases from J, with 6 bases between. The CDR3 is 11 amino acids. CDR3 in DNA: TGTGCCAGCAGTTTGGGAGGGACCCAGTACTTC. It is translated as CASSLGGTQYF.

The CDR3 nucleotides read TGTGCCAGCAGTTTGGGCGGGGGGGCCTGGGACACCGGGGAGCTGTTTTTT. It yields the protein CASSLGGGAWDTGELFF. The chain joins TRBV27 to TRBJ2-2; 9 nucleotides align to TRBD2. V shed 3 bases and J 3 bases; nucleotides not matched to a gene: 8. Germline CDR1 is MNHEY and CDR2 is SMNVEV (reference sequence). The CDR3 spans 17 residues.

This rearrangement joins TRBV10-1 to TRBJ2-2; the match to TRBD1 covers 8 bases. This CDR3 contains 15 residues. Germline trimming cut 2 bases from V and 1 base from J; bases unmatched to any gene: 0. CDR1 and CDR2 (germline): WNHNN, SYGVQD (reference sequence). The CDR3 nucleotides are TGCGCCAGCAGTGAGGACAGGGGGAACACCGGGGAGCTGTTTTTT. Encoded protein: CASSEDRGNTGELFF.

This clone was seen a few times. This rearrangement joins TRBV3-1 (or the pseudogene TRBV3-2) to TRBJ2-2; D assignment may be TRBD1 or TRBD2 (5 bases each). This CDR3 is 15 amino acids long. In germline, CDR1 is LGHDT, CDR2 YNNKEL (reference sequence). V gave up 2 bases and J gave up 7 bases, with 14 bases separating them. The CDR3 here is CASSQRDGLGGELFF. The CDR3, as DNA: TGTGCCAGCAGCCAACGGGACGGGCTAGGCGGGGAGCTGTTTTTT.

The chain is built from TRBV3-1 (or the pseudogene TRBV3-2) and TRBJ1-1; D is unresolved. The germline V gene has CDR1 LGHDT and CDR2 YNNKEL (reference sequence). Trimming pared 4 bases from V and 10 bases from J, leaving 13 bases between. The CDR3 length is 12 residues. CDR3 in amino acids: CASSRERMVAFF. CDR3 nucleotides: TGTGCCAGCAGCCGAGAGAGAATGGTAGCTTTCTTT.

This chain's CDR3 is CASSFPGQDSYEQYF. The CDR3 DNA is TGTGCCAGCAGCTTCCCCGGACAGGATTCCTACGAGCAGTACTTC. This chain connects TRBV12-1 to TRBJ2-7; the table's D call, TRBD1, has no DNA check behind it. TRBV12-1 is a listed pseudogene. This CDR3 is 15 amino acids long.

The chain carries TRBV7-9 and TRBJ1-2; unclear D gene. The CDR3 loop spans 13 amino acids. From germline, CDR1 is SEHNR and CDR2 FQNEAQ (reference sequence). The V gene lost 2 bases and the J gene lost 7 bases, with 11 bases spanning the gap. The CDR3 reads CASSLLYSFGYTF. The DNA for the CDR3 is TGTGCCAGCAGCTTACTGTACAGTTTTGGCTACACCTTC.

The gene calls are TRBV11-2 and TRBJ2-5; D uncertain. V lost 0 bases and J 9 bases, leaving 8 bases between the germline ends. The CDR3 spans 12 residues. CDR1 SGHAT and CDR2 FQNNGV come from the germline V gene. The CDR3 DNA is TGTGCCAGCAGCTTAGATACGATCGCCCAGTACTTC. Translated: CASSLDTIAQYF.

This chain connects TRBV28 to TRBJ1-4, with D tentatively TRBD1 (5 bases). The CDR3 totals 15 residues. In germline, CDR1 is MDHEN, CDR2 SYDVKM. Trimming took 3 bases from V and 8 from J, leaving 16 bases between them. The chain's CDR3 is CASSFRRGLGEKLFF. DNA for the CDR3: TGTGCCAGCAGTTTTCGGCGGGGGTTAGGGGAAAAACTGTTTTTT. The full variable domain, its missing parts supplied by reference TRBV28 and TRBJ1-4, is DVKVTQSSRYLVKRTGEKVFLECVQDMDHENMFWYRQDPGLGLRLIYFSYDVKMKEKGDIPEGYSVSREKKERFSLILESASTNQTSMYLCASSFRRGLGEKLFFGSGTQLSVL.

The rearrangement links TRBV19 to TRBJ2-7; the D call may be TRBD1 or TRBD2 (6 bases each). Germline CDR1 LNHDA, CDR2 SQIVND (reference sequence). Trimming stripped 5 bases from V and 4 bases from J, with 12 bases between. This CDR3 has 13 amino acids. CDR3 in DNA: TGTGCCAGTAGTGCTCAGGGGAGGTACGAGCAGTACTTC. Protein sequence: CASSAQGRYEQYF.

The J gene is TRBJ2-7, the V gene TRBV5-1; no reliable D call. The V gene lost 2 bases and the J gene lost 0 bases, with 9 bases spanning the gap. Germline values: CDR1 SGHRS, CDR2 YFSETQ. The CDR3 consists of 14 residues. DNA of the CDR3: TGCGCCAGCAGCTTATTCCGCGACTCCTACGAGCAGTACTTC. It translates to CASSLFRDSYEQYF.

The rearrangement links TRBV7-2 to TRBJ2-6; D unclear. The CDR3 loop spans 13 amino acids. V lost 5 bases to trimming and J lost 5 bases, with 7 bases between them. Germline V gives CDR1 SGHTA, CDR2 FQGNSA. CDR3 in DNA: TGTGCCAGCAGCCTCAATCGGGCCAACGTCCTGACTTTC. Protein sequence: CASSLNRANVLTF.

This clone showed up just once. The chain is built from TRBV10-2 and TRBJ2-3; 10 positions agree with TRBD1. Trimming at V came to 5 bases and at J to 2 bases, leaving 7 bases not matched to a gene. The V gene's germline CDR1 is WSHSY and CDR2 SAAADI. The CDR3 runs to 16 residues. DNA for the CDR3: TGCGCCAGCAGTACCGGGACAGGGGCAAACACAGATACGCAGTATTTT. This sequence encodes CASSTGTGANTDTQYF.

The chain uses TRBV4-3 and TRBJ2-2; no definite D call. This CDR3 is 13 amino acids long. V lost 4 bases and J 5 bases, leaving 8 bases between the germline ends. CDR1 and CDR2 from the germline V gene are LGHNA and YSLEER. The DNA for the CDR3 is TGCGCCAGCAGCCCGGCAGCAACCGGGGAGCTGTTTTTT. It is translated as CASSPAATGELFF.